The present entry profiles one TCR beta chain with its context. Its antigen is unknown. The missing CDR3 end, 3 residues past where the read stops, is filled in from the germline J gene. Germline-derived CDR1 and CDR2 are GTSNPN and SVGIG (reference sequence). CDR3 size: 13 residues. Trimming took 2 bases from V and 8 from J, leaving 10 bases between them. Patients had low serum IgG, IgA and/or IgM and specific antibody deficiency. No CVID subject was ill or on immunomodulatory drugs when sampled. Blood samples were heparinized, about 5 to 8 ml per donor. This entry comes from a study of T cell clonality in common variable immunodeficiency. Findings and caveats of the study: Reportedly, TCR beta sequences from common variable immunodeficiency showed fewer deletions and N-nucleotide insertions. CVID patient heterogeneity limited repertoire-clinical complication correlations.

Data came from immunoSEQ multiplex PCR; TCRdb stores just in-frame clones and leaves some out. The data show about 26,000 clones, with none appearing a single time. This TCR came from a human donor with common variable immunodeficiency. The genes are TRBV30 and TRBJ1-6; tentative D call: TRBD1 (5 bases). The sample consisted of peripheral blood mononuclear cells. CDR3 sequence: CAWSKGSYSPLHF. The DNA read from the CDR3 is TGTGCCTGGAGTAAGGGGAGTTATTCACCC.